This TCR beta chain came from a study of blood T cell repertoires in COVID-19. The protocol was immunoSEQ multiplex PCR, while the TCRdb copy is restricted to in-frame clones and leaves out a portion. The sample includes approximately 150,000 clones, around 84% of them seen just once. CDR1 SGHVS and CDR2 FQNEAQ come from the germline V gene. V lost 5 bases, J lost 2 bases, and 19 bases lay in between. The CDR3 has 17 amino acids. Two consecutive negative NP/OP PCR tests, clearance, or resolved symptoms defined Cohort 3 recovery. Sequences were obtained from PBMCs or T cells enriched from blood (not recorded which). This receptor was taken from a woman aged 45-65 years who had recovered from COVID-19. The chain employs TRBV7-8 and TRBJ1-3; D call uncertain. CDR3 DNA: TGTGCCAGCAGCCGAGGTACGGGAAGCCCCGCTGGAAACACCATATATTTT. Its protein product is CASSRGTGSPAGNTIYF. Complete variable domain (other parts from reference TRBV7-8 and TRBJ1-3): GAGVSQSPRYKVAKRGQDVALRCDPISGHVSLFWYQQALGQGPEFLTYFQNEAQLDKSGLPSDRFFAERPEGSVSTLKIQRTQQEDSAVYLCASSRGTGSPAGNTIYFGEGSWLTVV.